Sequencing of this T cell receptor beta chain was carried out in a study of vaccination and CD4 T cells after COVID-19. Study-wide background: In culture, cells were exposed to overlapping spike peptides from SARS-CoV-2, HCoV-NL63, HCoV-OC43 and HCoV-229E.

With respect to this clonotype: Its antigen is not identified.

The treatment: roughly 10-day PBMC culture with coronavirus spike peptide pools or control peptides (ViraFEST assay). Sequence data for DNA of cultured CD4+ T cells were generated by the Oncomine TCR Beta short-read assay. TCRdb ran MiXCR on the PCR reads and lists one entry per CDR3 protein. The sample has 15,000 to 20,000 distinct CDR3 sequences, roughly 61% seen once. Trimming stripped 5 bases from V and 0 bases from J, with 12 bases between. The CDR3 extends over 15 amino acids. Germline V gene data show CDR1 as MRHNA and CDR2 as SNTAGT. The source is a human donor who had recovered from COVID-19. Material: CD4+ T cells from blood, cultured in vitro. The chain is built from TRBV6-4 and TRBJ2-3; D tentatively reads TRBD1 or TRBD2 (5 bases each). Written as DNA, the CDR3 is TGTGCCAGCAGTCGGGGCTTTCCTAGCACAGATACGCAGTATTTT. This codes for CASSRGFPSTDTQYF.